This note documents a single TCR beta chain sequence. The sample is drawn from a study of T cell changes during pregnancy in multiple sclerosis. TCRdb keeps only in-frame clones here, not all; method: immunoSEQ multiplex PCR. This sample has 65,000 to 85,000 clones, with approximately 91% found just once. CDR1 SNHLY and CDR2 FYNNEI come from the germline V gene. The CDR3 consists of 14 residues. Deletions cut 4 bases from V and 3 bases from J, with 12 bases between. This receptor was taken from a female donor with multiple sclerosis, enrolled in a pregnancy study. J is TRBJ1-2 and V is TRBV2, with D possibly matching TRBD1 (5 bases). Here the sequenced sample was peripheral blood, taken in the third trimester of pregnancy. CDR3 sequence: CASSVGGRHYGYTF. CDR3 sequence (DNA): TGTGCCAGCAGTGTGGGGGGTAGGCACTATGGCTACACCTTC.